This is a list of T cell receptor beta chains from one sample in a study of shared clonotypes between healthy human individuals. The data were produced by immunoSEQ multiplex PCR, yet TCRdb's version contains in-frame clones alone and is incomplete. The table has approximately 720,000 clones, about two thirds seen once; the top ten hold approximately 1.8%. Sequencing was carried out using memory CD4+ T cells sorted from blood. The source of these receptors is a woman aged 25 to 39 in good health. The CDR3 runs from the conserved cysteine through the conserved F or W. A D gene is named only where the DNA matches it firmly. Some rows mark clone size as missing; the rest say once, few, many or name a class of expanded clone.

D	V	J	size	DNA	CDR3
TRBD1	TRBV27	TRBJ1-2	few	TGTGCCAGCAGCACCGGACAGGGTAGGGGCTACACCTTC	CASSTGQGRGYTF
.	TRBV28	TRBJ1-5	.	TGTGCCAGCAGTCAGGCCATGGGTCCCTCTAGCAATCAGCCCCAGCATTTT	CASSQAMGPSSNQPQHF
.	TRBV5-1	TRBJ2-5	.	TGCGCCAGTGAACCCGGACGAGGAGAGACCCAGTACTTC	CASEPGRGETQYF
.	TRBV28	TRBJ2-1	.	TGTGCCAGCAGTAAGGGGGGAGGTATCGCCTACAATGAGCAGTTCTTC	CASSKGGGIAYNEQFF
.	TRBV28	TRBJ2-1	.	TGTGCCAGTCAGAGGTGGGATGAGCAGTTCTTC	CASQRWDEQFF
.	TRBV2	TRBJ1-2	.	TGTGCCAGCAGTCCAGGGTCTGGCTACACCTTC	CASSPGSGYTF
.	TRBV2	TRBJ1-2	few	TGTGCCAGCAGTGAACGGGGAACTAACTATGGCTACACCTTC	CASSERGTNYGYTF
.	TRBV19	TRBJ1-5	.	TGTGCCAGGCACGGGACTGCCAGAGGGGGACAGCCCCAGCATTTT	CARHGTARGGQPQHF
TRBD1	TRBV19	TRBJ1-5	.	TGTGCCAGTAGGTTCCAGGGGGTAAGGAGCAATCAGCCCCAGCATTTT	CASRFQGVRSNQPQHF
.	TRBV9	TRBJ2-7	.	TGTGCCAGCAGCGTATGCAGGGGAAAACTGAGGGAGCAGTACTTC	CASSVCRGKLREQYF
TRBD2	TRBV28	TRBJ2-7	.	TGTGCCAGCAGTTTGTGGGGCGGGAGGGCTTCTTACGAGCAGTACTTC	CASSLWGGRASYEQYF
.	TRBV28	TRBJ2-6	.	TGTGCCAGCAGAACCTCTGGGGCCAACGTCCTGACTTTC	CASRTSGANVLTF
.	TRBV5-1	TRBJ1-1	.	TGCGCCAGCAGCGCGTCAGGGAGTCTTAGGACTGAAGCTTTCTTT	CASSASGSLRTEAFF
TRBD2	TRBV28	TRBJ2-2	few	TGTGCCAGCAGTACTAGCGGGAGGGCCGGTGGCGGGGAGCTGTTTTTT	CASSTSGRAGGGELFF
.	TRBV29-1	TRBJ2-1	few	TGCAGCGTTGAAGATGCCGGAGCCGGTAGATTCTTC	CSVEDAGAGRFF
TRBD1	TRBV28	TRBJ1-2	.	TGTGCCAGCAGTATAGGGGACAGGGGACATTGGAACTATGGCTACACCTTC	CASSIGDRGHWNYGYTF
.	TRBV28	TRBJ2-3	few	TGTGCCAGCAGTCCTAGGCCCGGACGGAGCACAGATACGCAGTATTTT	CASSPRPGRSTDTQYF
TRBD2	TRBV6-6	TRBJ2-7	.	TGTGCCAGCAGTTACTCTGCCGCGGGGGAGGGCTACGAGCAGTACTTC	CASSYSAAGEGYEQYF
.	TRBV7-2	TRBJ1-2	.	TGTGCCAGCACGTGGGGGGACGGGGGCTACACCTTC	CASTWGDGGYTF
TRBD2	TRBV4-1	TRBJ2-1	.	TGCGCCAGCAGCCAAAGGTCCCAAAAACGACTAGCGGGTAATGAGCAGTTCTTC	CASSQRSQKRLAGNEQFF
TRBD1	TRBV5-1	TRBJ1-4	.	TGCGCCAGCAGCTTGGCCGGGACAGGGAATGAAAAACTGTTTTTT	CASSLAGTGNEKLFF
.	TRBV28	TRBJ2-5	.	TGTGCCAGCAGGGGCCCGAGGGAGACCCAGTACTTC	CASRGPRETQYF
TRBD1	TRBV29-1	TRBJ2-7	.	TGCAGCGCCGGGACAGGGGGCGCGACCTACGAGCAGTACTTC	CSAGTGGATYEQYF
.	TRBV28	TRBJ2-3	.	TGTGCCAGCAGCACACCACAAACAGATACGCAGTATTTT	CASSTPQTDTQYF
.	TRBV5-1	TRBJ2-3	.	TGCGCCAGCAGCTACGTCCGGGACGCAGATACGCAGTATTTT	CASSYVRDADTQYF
TRBD2	TRBV10-3	TRBJ2-7	few	TGTGCCATCAGCGGGACTAGCAGCTCCTACGAGCAGTACTTC	CAISGTSSSYEQYF
TRBD1	TRBV2	TRBJ2-2	.	TGTGCCAGCAGCGCCAGACAGGGTAAAAAGCTGTTTTTT	CASSARQGKKLFF
.	TRBV2	TRBJ2-7	.	TGTGCCAGCAGTGAATATTCAGGATTGGCGGTCGAGCAGTACTTC	CASSEYSGLAVEQYF
TRBD1	TRBV6-6	TRBJ1-1	.	TGTGCCAGCAGTTACCCCATGGACAGGGGAAGTGGAGCTTTCTTT	CASSYPMDRGSGAFF
TRBD1	TRBV28	TRBJ1-1	.	TGTGCCAGCAGTGATAACAGGGGAACGAACACTGAAGCTTTCTTT	CASSDNRGTNTEAFF
.	TRBV6-1	TRBJ1-1	.	TGTGCCACCGGAACCGGATTCACTGAAGCTTTCTTT	CATGTGFTEAFF
TRBD1	TRBV5-6	TRBJ1-5	.	TGTGCCAGCAGCATCCAGGGGACAGGAATCAATCAGCCCCAGCATTTT	CASSIQGTGINQPQHF
TRBD1	TRBV6-5	TRBJ2-7	.	TGTGCCAGCAGTTACCGACAGGGCTACGAGCAGTACTTC	CASSYRQGYEQYF
.	TRBV5-1	TRBJ1-2	.	TGCGCCAGCAGCAGAACAGGGTCCGGCTACACCTTC	CASSRTGSGYTF
.	TRBV7-9	TRBJ2-7	.	TGTGCCAGCAGCTTACTACCGGGACGGCCGGCCCCTTCGAAGGACGAGCAGTACTTC	CASSLLPGRPAPSKDEQYF
TRBD2	TRBV5-1	TRBJ2-5	.	TGCGCCAGCACTTTGACTAGCGGGAGGCTGGAGACCCAGTACTTC	CASTLTSGRLETQYF
TRBD2	TRBV30	TRBJ2-2	once	TGTGCCTCCCTCGCGGGAGGGCACACCGGGGAGCTGTTTTTT	CASLAGGHTGELFF
.	TRBV5-1	TRBJ2-7	.	TGCGCCAGCAGCTTGAAAGCAGGTCCCCCCTACGAGCAGTACTTC	CASSLKAGPPYEQYF
.	TRBV19	TRBJ1-3	.	TGTGCCAGTAGCTCCGGGACTAACTCTGGAAACACCATATATTTT	CASSSGTNSGNTIYF
TRBD1	TRBV7-9	TRBJ2-7	.	TGTGCCAGCAGCTTTGTCTCGGGACAGAGCTCCTACGAGCAGTACTTC	CASSFVSGQSSYEQYF